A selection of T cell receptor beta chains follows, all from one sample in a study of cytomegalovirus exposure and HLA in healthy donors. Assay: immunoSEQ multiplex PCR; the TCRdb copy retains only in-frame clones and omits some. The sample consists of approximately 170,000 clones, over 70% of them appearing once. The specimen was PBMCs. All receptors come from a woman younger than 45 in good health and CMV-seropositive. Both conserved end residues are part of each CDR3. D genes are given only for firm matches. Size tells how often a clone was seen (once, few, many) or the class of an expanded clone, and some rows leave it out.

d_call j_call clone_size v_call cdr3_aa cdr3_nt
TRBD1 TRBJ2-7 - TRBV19 CASSITGAYEQYF TGTGCCAGTAGTATCACAGGGGCCTACGAGCAGTACTTC
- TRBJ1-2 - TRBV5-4 CASSRTGGDPQVYGYTF TGTGCCAGCAGCCGGACGGGGGGGGACCCACAAGTCTATGGCTACACCTTC
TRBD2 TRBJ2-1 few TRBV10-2 CASVGTSGSYEQFF TGCGCCAGCGTCGGGACTAGCGGGAGCTATGAGCAGTTCTTC
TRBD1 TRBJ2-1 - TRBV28 CASVLDRVAHEQFF TGTGCCAGCGTTTTGGACAGGGTCGCCCATGAGCAGTTCTTC
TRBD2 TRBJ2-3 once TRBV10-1 CASSEKVAGATDTQYF TGCGCCAGCAGTGAAAAGGTAGCGGGAGCGACAGATACGCAGTATTTT
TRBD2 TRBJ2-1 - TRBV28 CASSPAGTSGSEYNEQFF TGTGCCAGCAGTCCCGCAGGGACTAGCGGGAGTGAATACAATGAGCAGTTCTTC
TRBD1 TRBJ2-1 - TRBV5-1 CASSSGTGTYNEQFF TGCGCCAGCAGCTCCGGGACAGGGACTTACAATGAGCAGTTCTTC
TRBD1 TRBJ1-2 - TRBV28 CASRLTQGYLGYTF TGTGCCAGCAGGCTAACACAGGGGTATCTTGGCTACACCTTC
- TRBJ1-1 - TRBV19 CASGLGGTEAFF TGTGCCAGTGGGTTGGGAGGCACTGAAGCTTTCTTT
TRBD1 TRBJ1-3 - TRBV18 CASSPNTGTDFFSGNTIYF TGTGCCAGCTCACCAAACACCGGGACAGACTTTTTCTCTGGAAACACCATATATTTT
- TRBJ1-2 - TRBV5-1 CASSEDANYGYTF TGCGCCAGCAGCGAGGATGCGAACTATGGCTACACCTTC
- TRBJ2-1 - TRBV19 CASTSGASPWNEQFF TGTGCCAGTACCAGCGGAGCCTCCCCCTGGAATGAGCAGTTCTTC
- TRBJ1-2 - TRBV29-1 CSVESGYGYGYTF TGCAGCGTTGAATCAGGGTATGGCTATGGCTACACCTTC
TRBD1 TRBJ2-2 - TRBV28 CASRTGVDTGELFF TGTGCCAGCAGAACAGGGGTTGACACCGGGGAGCTGTTTTTT
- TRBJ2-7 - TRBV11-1 CASSLGQTSTYEQYF TGTGCCAGCAGCCTTGGACAAACTTCTACCTACGAGCAGTACTTC
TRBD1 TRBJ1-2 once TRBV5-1 CASSAPDRGDYGYTF TGCGCCAGCAGCGCCCCCGACAGGGGGGACTATGGCTACACCTTC
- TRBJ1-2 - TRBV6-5 CASSSGGDYGYTF TGTGCCAGCAGTTCCGGGGGGGACTATGGCTACACCTTC
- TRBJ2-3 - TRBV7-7 CASSPRPGLETDTQYF TGTGCTAGCAGCCCTAGGCCGGGACTCGAAACAGATACGCAGTATTTT
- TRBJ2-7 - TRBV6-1 CASVTVWSSYEQYF TGTGCCAGCGTGACCGTCTGGAGCTCCTACGAGCAGTACTTC
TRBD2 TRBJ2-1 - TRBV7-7 CASSYGTSGRHEQFF TGTGCCAGCAGCTACGGGACTAGCGGGAGGCATGAGCAGTTCTTC
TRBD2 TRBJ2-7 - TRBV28 CASRGSGRRGEQYF TGTGCCAGCAGGGGTAGCGGGAGGCGGGGAGAGCAGTACTTC